This record concerns one TCR beta chain sequence. Its antigen is currently unknown. The data belong to a study of OX40 agonist ivuxolimab in advanced cancers. Study at large: Eligibility admitted prior anti-PD-1, anti-PD-L1 or anti-CTLA-4 therapy; 35% to 40% had some.

The V gene's germline CDR1 is MNHEY and CDR2 SVGAGI. V gave up 5 bases and J gave up 1 base, with 12 bases separating them. This CDR3 has 15 amino acids. Study-wide points: Average numbers of expanded clones were greater in CD8+ T cells than in CD4+.

The protocol was immunoSEQ multiplex PCR, while the TCRdb copy is restricted to in-frame clones and leaves out a portion. This table has about 67,000 clones, roughly 84% appearing once. J is TRBJ2-1 and V is TRBV6-5; D is perhaps TRBD2 (5 bases). The input for sequencing was CD4+ or CD8+ T cells sorted from blood, taken in a trial of the OX40 agonist ivuxolimab. The TCR comes from an adult with an advanced solid tumor such as melanoma, head and neck, liver or kidney cancer. The CDR3 reads CASSTLAGSYNEQFF. The CDR3 region has the DNA TGTGCCAGCAGTACTCTAGCTGGGTCCTACAATGAGCAGTTCTTC.